This T cell receptor beta chain was obtained from a study of CD4+ T cells in melanoma. The study, taken as a whole, reports: Diverse differentiation states were reported for melanoma neoantigen-specific CD4+ T cells. CD8+ T cell, macrophage and B cell function reportedly correlated with neoantigen-specific CD4+ T cells.

The protocol was immunoSEQ multiplex PCR, while the TCRdb copy is restricted to in-frame clones and leaves out a portion. Of about 21,000 clones listed, about three quarters are singletons. To note about this clone: Antigen specificity is unknown.

The CDR3 contains 13 residues. Germline assignment: CDR1 MGHRA and CDR2 YSYEKL. Trimming left V 0 bases short and J 6 bases short, with 6 bases between. The chain combines TRBV4-1 with TRBJ1-5; D is unclear. This clonotype was obtained from a human donor with melanoma. The CDR3, as DNA: TGCGCCAGCAGCCAAGAGGGGAGTCAGCCCCAGCATTTT. Translating it yields CASSQEGSQPQHF.